These 3 T cell receptor beta chains were sequenced from one sample in a study of T cell responses to AZD1222 COVID-19 vaccine. Profiled with immunoSEQ multiplex PCR; TCRdb holds only in-frame clones, not every one. The sample shows over 65,000 clones, around 90% of them seen only once. The sequencing used peripheral blood, collected 28 days after the second AZD1222 dose. These receptors originate from an adult who received the AZD1222 COVID-19 vaccine.

The V and J genes are TRBV10-3 and TRBJ1-1, with 7 bases matching TRBD1. The trim removed 6 bases at V and 4 bases at J, leaving 8 bases unmatched. The CDR3 sequence is 14 residues long. Germline CDR1 ENHRY, CDR2 SYGVKD. The CDR3, as DNA: TGTGCCATCAGGAGGGACAGTGGCGGCACTGAAGCTTTCTTT. Translated: CAIRRDSGGTEAFF.

A word on this clone: Other DNA sequences in this sample translate to the same CDR3. The gene calls are TRBV7-9 and TRBJ2-1, with D perhaps assigned TRBD1 or TRBD2 (6 bases each). From germline, CDR1 is SEHNR and CDR2 FQNEAQ (reference sequence). The CDR3 totals 14 residues. Trimming removed 0 bases at V and 6 bases at J, with 9 bases between. Here the CDR3 reads CASSLAGGSNEQFF. Here the CDR3 DNA reads TGTGCCAGCAGCTTAGCGGGGGGCTCCAATGAGCAGTTCTTC.

This clone has more than one count but fewer than ten. J is TRBJ2-7 and V is TRBV4-1; TRBD1 matches at 9 bases. This CDR3 comprises 15 residues. Per the germline V gene, CDR1 is MGHRA and CDR2 is YSYEKL. V lost 0 bases and J lost 3; bases outside the gene matches: 3. The CDR3 reads CASSQESGQGYEQYF. CDR3 DNA: TGCGCCAGCAGCCAAGAGTCGGGACAGGGCTACGAGCAGTACTTC.